This is a list of T cell receptor beta chains from one sample in a study of human T cells and chemical hapten exposure. TCRdb called the RACE reads again in MiXCR, with one record for every CDR3 protein. The sample has 80,000 to 95,000 distinct CDR3 sequences, around 10% seen once. The input for sequencing was whole blood, taken in connection with sensitization to the hapten diphenylcyclopropenone (DPC). These receptors were obtained from a woman between 45 and 65 years old with alopecia areata. Some clones in this sample may be carry-over from other donors' samples. Each CDR3 is given with its conserved first and last residue. A D gene is named only where the DNA matches it firmly. Rows give clone size only sometimes, using once, few, many, or a class for an expanded clone.

cdr3_nt cdr3_aa clone_size v_call d_call j_call
TGCAGTGCTAGAGCGGACAGAGATCAGCCCCAGCATTTT CSARADRDQPQHF . TRBV20-1 . TRBJ1-5
TGCAGCGTCATCAGGCAGGACACTGAAGCTTTCTTT CSVIRQDTEAFF . TRBV29-1 . TRBJ1-1
TGTGCCAGCAGTTTGAATCCGGGACTGCAAGAGACCCAGTACTTC CASSLNPGLQETQYF few TRBV7-9 . TRBJ2-5
TGTGCCAGCAGCTCCGCGACAGGGAATGGCTACACCTTC CASSSATGNGYTF many TRBV6-6 TRBD1 TRBJ1-2
TGTGCCAGCAGCTTAGGGTCAGGGGGTGTCACAGATACGCAGTATTTT CASSLGSGGVTDTQYF few TRBV7-2 TRBD1 TRBJ2-3
TGTGCCAGCAGCAGGGAGGGGAGGACCACTGAAGCTTTCTTT CASSREGRTTEAFF few TRBV13 . TRBJ1-1
TGTGCCAGCACATGGGCCCCTAATTCACCCCTCCACTTT CASTWAPNSPLHF many TRBV12-3/TRBV12-4 . TRBJ1-6
TGTGCCAGCAGCCCCCTAGCGGGCGTCACCGGGGAGCTGTTTTTT CASSPLAGVTGELFF . TRBV5-5 TRBD2 TRBJ2-2
TGCGCCAGCAGCTTGGCCCCAGCAGGGTCGCCTGGCTACACCTTC CASSLAPAGSPGYTF . TRBV5-1 . TRBJ1-2
TGCGCCAGCAGCCAAGATTGGAGGACTTCGGCAGATACGCAGTATTTT CASSQDWRTSADTQYF . TRBV4-3 . TRBJ2-3
TGCAGCGTTCCCACCCGACTAGCGGGGTTCACAGATACGCAGTATTTT CSVPTRLAGFTDTQYF many TRBV29-1 TRBD2 TRBJ2-3
TGCAGTGCTACCAGGACGACACCACATAATTCACCCCTCCACTTT CSATRTTPHNSPLHF few TRBV20-1 . TRBJ1-6
TGTGCCAGCGGCGAATCGACAGGGGCCAATCAGCCCCAGCATTTT CASGESTGANQPQHF few TRBV12-3/TRBV12-4 TRBD1 TRBJ1-5
TGTGCCAGCAGCCAAAAAGACAGGGGAGCCTCTGGGGCCAACGTCCTGACTTTC CASSQKDRGASGANVLTF . TRBV3-1 TRBD1 TRBJ2-6
TGTGCCAGCAGTTCCACCTACTCGAGCGGGAACTACAATGAGCAGTTCTTC CASSSTYSSGNYNEQFF few TRBV6-2/TRBV6-3 TRBD2 TRBJ2-1
TGTGCCAGCAGCTGGGGAGTAGCGGAGAGGGATGAGCAGTACTTC CASSWGVAERDEQYF few TRBV7-9 . TRBJ2-7
TGTGCCAGCAGCTTAACCCCAGGGGGCATGAACACTGAAGCTTTCTTT CASSLTPGGMNTEAFF many TRBV7-3 TRBD1 TRBJ1-1
TGTGCCAGCAGCCGCCTGACAGCCTCCTACGAGCAGTACTTC CASSRLTASYEQYF many TRBV12-3/TRBV12-4 . TRBJ2-7
TGCGCCAGCAGCTTGGCTCCTGTCCAAGGTTTGGGGGATACGCAGTATTTT CASSLAPVQGLGDTQYF few TRBV5-1 . TRBJ2-3
TGTGCCAGCAGGAGATCCGCAACAGGGCCCGCTAACTATGGCTACACCTTC CASRRSATGPANYGYTF many TRBV6-5 . TRBJ1-2
TGTGCCAGCAGCCTCCCCCGGGGACTAGTTAACACCGGGGAGCTGTTTTTT CASSLPRGLVNTGELFF many TRBV13 TRBD2 TRBJ2-2
TGCGCCAGCGCCCCAGGACGCCACACAGATACGCAGTATTTT CASAPGRHTDTQYF . TRBV10-1 . TRBJ2-3
TGCAGCGTTGAACGGCTAGCGGGCACAGATACGCAGTATTTT CSVERLAGTDTQYF few TRBV29-1 TRBD2 TRBJ2-3
TGCGCCAGCAGCTTTAGGGACAGTTACTACGAGCAGTACTTC CASSFRDSYYEQYF . TRBV5-1 TRBD1 TRBJ2-7
TGTGCCAGCAGCTTAGGCAACTACCCGGGGTACGAGCAGTACTTC CASSLGNYPGYEQYF many TRBV7-2 . TRBJ2-7
TGTGCCAGCAGCTTAGGACGAAATAATTCACCCCTCCACTTT CASSLGRNNSPLHF . TRBV13 . TRBJ1-6
TGTGCCAGCAGCTGGGGGAAAGGTTCGAAGGGCTACACCTTC CASSWGKGSKGYTF many TRBV28 . TRBJ1-2
TGTGCCAGCAGCCTCCCGGGCATGGGGCAGTTGGGATCAGATACGCAGTATTTT CASSLPGMGQLGSDTQYF many TRBV7-8 . TRBJ2-3
TGTGCCACCAGCAGAGATGGGGTGGTGGCCCAGTACTTC CATSRDGVVAQYF few TRBV15 . TRBJ2-5
TGCGCCAGCAGCCAAGAGAGGGGGGCTGCAGGGCATGATACGCAGTATTTT CASSQERGAAGHDTQYF . TRBV4-3 . TRBJ2-3
TGTGCCAGCAGCCCGGACGGCTACTACGAGCAGTACTTC CASSPDGYYEQYF few TRBV6-2/TRBV6-3 . TRBJ2-7
TGCAGCGTTGAACTAACAGGGTTCCACGAGCAGTACTTC CSVELTGFHEQYF many TRBV29-1 . TRBJ2-7
TGTGCCTGGAGCCGTTCGGGTAGCAATCAGCCCCAGCATTTT CAWSRSGSNQPQHF few TRBV30 . TRBJ1-5
TGCGCCAGCAGCCAAGCCCCAGGAATCCTCTACGAGCAGTACTTC CASSQAPGILYEQYF few TRBV4-3 . TRBJ2-7
TGTGCCAGTAGTTACTCCGGGACAGGGGGATACAATGAGCAGTTCTTC CASSYSGTGGYNEQFF . TRBV19 TRBD1 TRBJ2-1
TGCAGCGTTCGGGACTACGAGCAGTACTTC CSVRDYEQYF . TRBV29-1 . TRBJ2-7
TGTGCCAGCAGCCTCTGGACAGGGGGCGGCCACGAGCAGTACTTC CASSLWTGGGHEQYF few TRBV7-2 TRBD1 TRBJ2-7
TGTGCTATCCCCCGAGCAGGGAAGACCGGGGAGCTGTTTTTT CAIPRAGKTGELFF many TRBV7-7 . TRBJ2-2
TGCGCCAGCAGTTCGGGACAGGGAGAGCTGTTTTTT CASSSGQGELFF . TRBV10-1 TRBD1 TRBJ2-2
TGTGCCACCAGTGATCCACCCCGCGGGAGGGCCCCAGATACGCAGTATTTT CATSDPPRGRAPDTQYF many TRBV24-1 TRBD2 TRBJ2-3
TGTGCCAGCAGCATGGGTCTAGATCCAGATACGCAGTATTTT CASSMGLDPDTQYF few TRBV11-1 . TRBJ2-3
TGTGCCTGGACCCTCTCCGGGGTCTTCGGTCAGCCCCAGCATTTT CAWTLSGVFGQPQHF many TRBV30 . TRBJ1-5
TGTGCCAGCAGCCAAGGCTGGGGTCTCTCCTTCGAGCAGTACTTC CASSQGWGLSFEQYF few TRBV4-2 . TRBJ2-7
TGTGCCAGCACCCGGACAGGCCAACAGCCCCAGCATTTT CASTRTGQQPQHF few TRBV6-1 TRBD1 TRBJ1-5
TGTGCCAGCAGCCAAGATCGTCTCCGATACACAGATACGCAGTATTTT CASSQDRLRYTDTQYF many TRBV3-1 . TRBJ2-3
TGTGCCAGCAGCCCTAACAACTACAATGAGCAGTTCTTC CASSPNNYNEQFF few TRBV7-6 . TRBJ2-1
TGTGCCAGCAGCGCCGGTCAACAGGGGTCAGGGACCCAGTACTTC CASSAGQQGSGTQYF . TRBV9 TRBD1 TRBJ2-5
TGCAGTGCTATGGACGATCAGCCCCAGCATTTT CSAMDDQPQHF few TRBV20-1 . TRBJ1-5
TGCAGCGTTTCCCGAGGGGCTGCCTACAATGAGCAGTTCTTC CSVSRGAAYNEQFF . TRBV29-1 . TRBJ2-1
TGTGCCAGCAGCCTAAACCGGGACAGGGAACTGGGGGGCTACACCTTC CASSLNRDRELGGYTF many TRBV4-2 TRBD1 TRBJ1-2
TGTGCCAGCAGCTCCTCTGGACAGGCGAATGGCTACACCTTC CASSSSGQANGYTF few TRBV7-9 TRBD1 TRBJ1-2
TGCGCCAGCAGCCAAGATGCCAGCTGGAATGAAAAACTGTTTTTT CASSQDASWNEKLFF many TRBV4-3 . TRBJ1-4
TGTGCCAGCAGCTTAAGCGGGGGTTACACCGGGGAGCTGTTTTTT CASSLSGGYTGELFF . TRBV7-2 TRBD2 TRBJ2-2
TGTGCCAGCAGCCACTCGAGAGCACAAGAGACCCAGTACTTC CASSHSRAQETQYF . TRBV6-6 . TRBJ2-5
TGCAGCGTTGTGTCAGGGAAGAGCACAGATTCGCAGTATTTT CSVVSGKSTDSQYF . TRBV29-1 . TRBJ2-3
TGTGCCTCATCACGGGGGGTCACTGAAGCTTTCTTT CASSRGVTEAFF few TRBV30 . TRBJ1-1
TGTGCCAGCAGTTCCGGGCGGGGGCCATTTTCTTACAATGAGCAGTTCTTC CASSSGRGPFSYNEQFF few TRBV12-3/TRBV12-4 . TRBJ2-1
TGTGCCAGCAGCCCCCTCGTGGAAAAACTGTTTTTT CASSPLVEKLFF many TRBV7-9 . TRBJ1-4
TGTGCCAGCGGAAGGGGAGACAAGACTAACTATGGCTACACCTTC CASGRGDKTNYGYTF . TRBV9 . TRBJ1-2